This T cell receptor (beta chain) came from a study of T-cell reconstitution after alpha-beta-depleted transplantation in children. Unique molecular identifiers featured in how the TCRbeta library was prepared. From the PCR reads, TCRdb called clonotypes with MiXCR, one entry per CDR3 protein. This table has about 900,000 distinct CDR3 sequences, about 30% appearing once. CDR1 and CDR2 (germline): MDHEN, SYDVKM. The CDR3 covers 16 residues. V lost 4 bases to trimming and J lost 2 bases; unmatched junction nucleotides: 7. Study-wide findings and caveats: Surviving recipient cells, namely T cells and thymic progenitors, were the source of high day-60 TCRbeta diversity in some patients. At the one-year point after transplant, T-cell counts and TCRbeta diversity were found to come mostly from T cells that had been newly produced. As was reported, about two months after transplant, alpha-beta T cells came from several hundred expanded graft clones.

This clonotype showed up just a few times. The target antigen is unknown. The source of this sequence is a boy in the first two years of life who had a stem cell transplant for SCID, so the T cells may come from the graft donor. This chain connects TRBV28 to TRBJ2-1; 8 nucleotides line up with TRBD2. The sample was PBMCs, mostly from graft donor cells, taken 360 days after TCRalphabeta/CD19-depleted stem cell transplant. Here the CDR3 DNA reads TGTGCCAGCAGTTCACACGCGGGGGGCCCCTACAATGAGCAGTTCTTC. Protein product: CASSSHAGGPYNEQFF. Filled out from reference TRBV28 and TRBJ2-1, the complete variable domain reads DVKVTQSSRYLVKRTGEKVFLECVQDMDHENMFWYRQDPGLGLRLIYFSYDVKMKEKGDIPEGYSVSREKKERFSLILESASTNQTSMYLCASSSHAGGPYNEQFFGPGTRLTVL.